These 6 T cell receptor beta chains were all obtained from the same sample, sequenced in a study of blood T cells in healthy people across ages. It was with a sample-barcoded 5' primer and a J-beta primer mix that a second PCR of roughly 7 to 12 cycles was run. TCRdb passed the 5' RACE reads through MiXCR, listing each CDR3 protein once. The data contain a few hundred thousand distinct CDR3 sequences, approximately 52% of them seen just once; the ten biggest clones take up 50% to 65%. What was sequenced was blood. Every receptor here comes from a man in his sixties in good health.

This clonotype occurred many times. The chain links TRBV6-5 to TRBJ2-4, with 8 bases that match TRBD1. In germline, CDR1 is MNHEY, CDR2 SVGAGI. Trimming cost V 5 bases and J 1 base; bases outside gene matches: 4. The CDR3 runs to 15 residues. The DNA for the CDR3 is TGTGCCAGCAGTCCCGACAGGGGCGCCAAAAACATTCAGTACTTC. This encodes CASSPDRGAKNIQYF.

This clonotype was observed many times. The chain couples TRBV5-1 to TRBJ2-1, with TRBD1 matching 9 bases. Germline V gene sequence: CDR1 SGHRS, CDR2 YFSETQ. The CDR3 is 15 residues long. The trim removed 4 bases at V and 3 bases at J, leaving 5 bases unmatched. The CDR3 reads CASSPSGQGYNEQFF. The CDR3 bases are TGCGCCAGCAGCCCGTCGGGACAGGGCTACAATGAGCAGTTCTTC.

This clonotype was counted only a few times. The chain is built from TRBV6-6 and TRBJ2-7, with D possibly being TRBD2 (5 bases). Trimming cost V 6 bases and J 0 bases, with 12 bases left between them. This CDR3 has 14 amino acids. The germline V gene has CDR1 MNHNY and CDR2 SVGAGI (reference sequence). CDR3 in amino acids: CASSSSGSSYEQYF. For the CDR3, the DNA is TGTGCCAGCAGCTCCAGCGGTAGCTCCTACGAGCAGTACTTC.

Remarks on this clonotype: A junction end diverges from the germline sequence, so it may reflect a read error. The gene calls are TRBV3-1 and TRBJ2-7; TRBD1 matches 8 bases. The CDR3 is made up of 14 amino acids. Germline CDR1 reads LGHDT; CDR2 reads YNNKEL (reference sequence). The CDR3 region is CASSRRGRGYKQYF. DNA for the CDR3: TGTGCCAGCAGCCGCAGGGGGCGCGGCTACAAGCAGTACTTC.

In this sample, this clonotype turned up a few times. The chain couples TRBV7-2 to TRBJ2-5, with D perhaps TRBD2 (5 bases). With the DNA end fitting TRBJ2-7 better, the J assignment may be wrong. Germline V gives CDR1 SGHTA, CDR2 FQGNSA. There are 16 residues in the CDR3. The DNA for the CDR3 is TGTGCCAGCAGCTTAGTGGCCCGGAGAGGGCTATACGAGCAGTACTTC. Protein product: CASSLVARRGLYEQYF.

This clonotype was detected only once. The J gene is TRBJ2-5, the V gene TRBV30, with a possible D match to TRBD2 (6 bases). V shed 5 bases and J shed 1 base, with 11 bases lying between them. This CDR3 has 13 amino acids. Germline V gene data show CDR1 as GTSNPN and CDR2 as SVGIG (reference sequence). The CDR3, as DNA: TGTGCCTGGCTTGGGACTTTCCAAGAGACCCAGTACTTC. Its protein is CAWLGTFQETQYF. Drawing the rest from reference TRBV30 and TRBJ2-5, the complete variable domain is SQTIHQWPATLVQPVGSPLSLECTVEGTSNPNLYWYRQAAGRGLQLLFYSVGIGQISSEVPQNLSASRPQDRQFILSSKKLLLSDSGFYLCAWLGTFQETQYFGPGTRLLVL.